This TCR beta chain was identified during a study of blood T cell repertoires in COVID-19. Study in general: The United States, Italy and Spain were the sources of the acute and convalescent COVID-19 samples. Nucleic acid was either cDNA or gDNA, and it came from T cells, B-cell-depleted T cells, or PBMCs.

As originally analysed: Estimation of nucleated cell counts relied on the amplification of reference gene primers. Repertoires were generated with immunoSEQ multiplex PCR, while TCRdb's copy carries only in-frame clones and drops some. V and J calls and clone size come straight from that table; D and trimming were deduced from the DNA. The sample records 75,000 or so clones, around 80% being singletons. Trimming removed 0 bases at V and 4 bases at J, with 8 bases between. The CDR3 contains 14 residues. Per germline, CDR1 WSHSY and CDR2 SAAADI. The sequenced material came from peripheral blood. The TCR originated in a man aged 60 to 75 with acute or convalescent COVID-19. The J gene is TRBJ2-3, the V gene TRBV10-2; possibly TRBD2 for D (6 bases). Written as DNA, the CDR3 is TGCGCCAGCAGTGAGTCGGGGGGACCAGATACGCAGTATTTT. This translates into CASSESGGPDTQYF.